Sequencing of this T cell receptor beta chain was carried out in a study of blood T cell repertoires in COVID-19 (dated by TCRdb to the early 2020s). Study-level background: Samples from collaborators originated in the United States, Italy and Spain and spanned both the acute and convalescent phases of COVID-19. The material from the prospective study consisted of cDNA or gDNA derived from T cells, B-cell-depleted T cells, or PBMCs. Subjects who had been exposed to COVID-19, were actively infected with it, or had recovered from it provided the deeply sampled blood TCRbeta repertoires that made up the dataset. The repertoires were released in a freely available public database intended as a resource for research on the immune response to SARS-CoV-2. Samples were obtained from the ongoing ImmuneRACE study (first 160 participants) and from 1,200 or so subjects provided by 6 global collaborators. Sample metadata almost always included a de-identified subject ID, COVID-19 status, age in years and sex. Where available, HLA class I and class II types were obtained from metadata supplied by the sample provider rather than from assay-based typing.

A word on this clone: Its antigen is unknown. No much larger clone is present one base from it, and per-base qualities are unavailable.

The collaborating institutions used their own protocols to collect whole blood in K2EDTA tubes. Collaborator samples were shipped for TCRbeta analysis as frozen whole blood, isolated PBMCs, or DNA extracted from either sample type. TCRbeta CDR3 regions were amplified from genomic DNA using the immunoSEQ Assay, a bias-controlled multiplex PCR. The paper's processing steps were these. The number of nucleated cells in each sample was estimated from the amplification of reference gene primers within the assay. To quantify the absolute abundance of each unique TCRbeta CDR3 rearrangement, sequence reads were collapsed and filtered. For each sample, productive Simpson clonality was calculated by taking the square root of Simpson's diversity index across productive rearrangements. Drawn from immuneACCESS, this table holds only the in-frame rearrangements with V and J called that TCRdb kept. Clones are partly lost; checked studies trace under half to an unresolved V gene and leave the rest unexplained. That table supplies the V and J calls and clone size; D and trimming were determined from the DNA. The sample table shows 110,000 or so clones, and approximately 80% are seen once. The biggest ten clones account for 10% of the sample.

Via the germline V gene, CDR1 is LGHNA and CDR2 YSLEER. Compared with germline, V lacks 4 bases and J lacks 4 bases; bases without a gene match: 7. The cysteine opens and the phenylalanine closes a CDR3 of 16 amino acids. Left in the record is the CDR3 DNA by itself, 48 bases read in frame from the first base. On the study overall, not on this receptor specifically: The amount of clinical and demographic metadata varied by source and participant and was provided uncurated.

The TCR was taken from a human donor in a cohort sampled during active COVID-19. The chain couples TRBV4-3 to TRBJ1-2, with 12 bases matching TRBD1. Input material: peripheral blood. CDR3 reads: CASSPSGTGGLYGYTF. The sequenced DNA: TGCGCCAGCAGCCCGAGCGGGACAGGGGGCCTCTATGGCTACACCTTC.